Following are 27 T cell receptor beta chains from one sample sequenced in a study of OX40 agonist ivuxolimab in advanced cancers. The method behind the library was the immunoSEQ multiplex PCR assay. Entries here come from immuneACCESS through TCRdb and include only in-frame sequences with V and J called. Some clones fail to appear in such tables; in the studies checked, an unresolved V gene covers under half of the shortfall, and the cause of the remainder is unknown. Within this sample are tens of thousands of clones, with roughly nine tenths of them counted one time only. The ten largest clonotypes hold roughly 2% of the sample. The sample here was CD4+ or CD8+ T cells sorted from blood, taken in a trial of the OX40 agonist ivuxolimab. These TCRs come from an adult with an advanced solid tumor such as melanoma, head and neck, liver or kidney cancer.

CDR3 region: CASSLGNSGSADTQYF. DNA of the CDR3: TGCGCCAGCAGCTTGGGAAACAGCGGGAGTGCAGATACGCAGTATTTT. This chain links TRBV5-1 with TRBJ2-3, with 8 bases aligning to TRBD2. The J segment lost 4 bases and the V segment lost 0 bases, leaving 7 bases of the junction unmatched. Germline V gene sequence: CDR1 SGHRS, CDR2 YFSETQ. The CDR3 contains 16 residues.

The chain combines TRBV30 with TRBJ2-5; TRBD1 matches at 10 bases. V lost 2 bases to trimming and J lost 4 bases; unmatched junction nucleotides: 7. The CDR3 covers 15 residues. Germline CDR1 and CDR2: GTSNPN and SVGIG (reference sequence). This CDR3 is CAWSLHGTGAETQYF. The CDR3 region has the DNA TGTGCCTGGAGTCTCCACGGGACAGGGGCAGAGACCCAGTACTTC. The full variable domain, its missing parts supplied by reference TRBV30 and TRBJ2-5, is SQTIHQWPATLVQPVGSPLSLECTVEGTSNPNLYWYRQAAGRGLQLLFYSVGIGQISSEVPQNLSASRPQDRQFILSSKKLLLSDSGFYLCAWSLHGTGAETQYFGPGTRLLVL.

CDR3 DNA sequence: TGTGCCAGCAGTGTACTAGCGGTGGGGGAAGATACGCAGTATTTT. This gives the protein CASSVLAVGEDTQYF. This chain links TRBV6-1 with TRBJ2-3; TRBD2 matches 8 bases. CDR1 MNHNS and CDR2 SASEGT come from the germline V gene. The ends lost 4 bases at V and 5 bases at J; junction bases unmatched: 8. This CDR3 is built from 15 residues.

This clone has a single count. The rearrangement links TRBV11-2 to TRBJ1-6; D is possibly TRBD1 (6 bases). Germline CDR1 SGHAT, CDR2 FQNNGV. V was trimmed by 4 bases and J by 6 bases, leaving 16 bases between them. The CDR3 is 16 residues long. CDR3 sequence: CASSWIQGISNSPLHF. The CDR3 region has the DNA TGTGCCAGCAGCTGGATCCAGGGGATTAGTAATTCACCCCTCCACTTT. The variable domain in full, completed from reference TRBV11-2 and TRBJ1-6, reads EAGVAQSPRYKIIEKRQSVAFWCNPISGHATLYWYQQILGQGPKLLIQFQNNGVVDDSQLPKDRFSAERLKGVDSTLKIQPAKLEDSAVYLCASSWIQGISNSPLHFGNGTRLTVT.

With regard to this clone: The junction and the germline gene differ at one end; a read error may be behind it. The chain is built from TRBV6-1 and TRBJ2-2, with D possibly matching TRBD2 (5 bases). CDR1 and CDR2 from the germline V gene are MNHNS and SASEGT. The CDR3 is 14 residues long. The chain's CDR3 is CVSSFSGDTGELFF. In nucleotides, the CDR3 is TGTGTCAGCAGTTTCTCCGGGGACACCGGGGAGCTGTTTTTT.

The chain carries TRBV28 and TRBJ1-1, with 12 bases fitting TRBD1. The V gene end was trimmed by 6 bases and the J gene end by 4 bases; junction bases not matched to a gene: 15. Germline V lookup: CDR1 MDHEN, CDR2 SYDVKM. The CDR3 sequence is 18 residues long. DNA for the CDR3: TGTGCCAGCAGGTCTCCGGGACAGGGGGCGAGTTGGAGCACTGAAGCTTTCTTT. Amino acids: CASRSPGQGASWSTEAFF.

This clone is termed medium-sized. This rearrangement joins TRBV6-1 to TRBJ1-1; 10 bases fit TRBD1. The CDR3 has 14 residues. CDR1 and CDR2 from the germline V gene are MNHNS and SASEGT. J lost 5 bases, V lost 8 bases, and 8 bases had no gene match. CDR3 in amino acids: CASGDRGVSTEAFF. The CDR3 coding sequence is TGTGCCAGCGGGGACAGGGGAGTTTCGACTGAAGCTTTCTTT.

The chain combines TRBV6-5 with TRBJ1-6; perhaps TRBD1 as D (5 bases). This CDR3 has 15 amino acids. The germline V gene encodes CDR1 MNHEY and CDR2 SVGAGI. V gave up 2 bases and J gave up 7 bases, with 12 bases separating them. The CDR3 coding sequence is TGTGCCAGCAGTTACGCGACAGCATCGAATTCACCCCTCCACTTT. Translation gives CASSYATASNSPLHF.

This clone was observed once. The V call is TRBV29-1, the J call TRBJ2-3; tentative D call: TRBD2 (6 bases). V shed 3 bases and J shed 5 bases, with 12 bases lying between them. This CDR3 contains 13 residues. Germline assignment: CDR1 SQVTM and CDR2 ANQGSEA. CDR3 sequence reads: CSVEVPGGDTQYF. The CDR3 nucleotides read TGCAGCGTTGAGGTCCCCGGGGGAGATACGCAGTATTTT.

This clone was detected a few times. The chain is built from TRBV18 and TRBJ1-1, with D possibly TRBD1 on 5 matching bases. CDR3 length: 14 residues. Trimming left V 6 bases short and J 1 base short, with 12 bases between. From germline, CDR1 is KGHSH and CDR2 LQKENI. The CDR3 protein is CASSPGQPNTEAFF. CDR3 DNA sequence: TGTGCCAGCTCCCCGGGGCAACCGAACACTGAAGCTTTCTTT.

The CDR3 DNA reads TGTGCCTGTGGGTTCCGCACAGATACGCAGTATTTT. It is translated as CACGFRTDTQYF. V gene TRBV30 combines with J gene TRBJ2-3, with D unclear. V was cut by 6 bases and J by 1 base, with 8 bases left in between. This CDR3 is built from 12 residues. CDR1 and CDR2 (germline): GTSNPN, SVGIG (reference sequence).

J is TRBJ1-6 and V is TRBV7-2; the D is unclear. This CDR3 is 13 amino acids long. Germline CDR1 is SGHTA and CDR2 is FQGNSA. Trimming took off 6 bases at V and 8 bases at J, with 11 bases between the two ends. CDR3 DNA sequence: TGTGCCAGCAGTTCAGACCTCTATTCACCCCTCCACTTT. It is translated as CASSSDLYSPLHF.

In nucleotides, the CDR3 is TGTGCCATCAGTGAGTCGGTTCAGGGATCCGGGGCCAACGTCCTGACTTTC. It codes for CAISESVQGSGANVLTF. The gene calls are TRBV10-3 and TRBJ2-6; TRBD1 might be the D (5 bases). This CDR3 region has 17 residues. Germline CDR1 ENHRY, CDR2 SYGVKD. V lost 0 bases to trimming and J lost 4 bases, with 13 bases between them.

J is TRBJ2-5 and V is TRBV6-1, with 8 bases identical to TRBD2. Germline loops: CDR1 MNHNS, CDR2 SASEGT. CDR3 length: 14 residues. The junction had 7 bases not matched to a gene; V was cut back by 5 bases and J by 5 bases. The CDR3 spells CASSSGTSWETQYF. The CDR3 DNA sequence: TGTGCCAGCAGTTCCGGGACTAGTTGGGAGACCCAGTACTTC.

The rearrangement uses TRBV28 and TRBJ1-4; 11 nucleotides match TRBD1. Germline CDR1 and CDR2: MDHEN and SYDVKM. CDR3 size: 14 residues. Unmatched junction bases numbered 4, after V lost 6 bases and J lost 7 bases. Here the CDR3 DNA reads TGTGCCAGCAGGTGGACAGGGGGCGGTGAAAAACTGTTTTTT. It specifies CASRWTGGGEKLFF. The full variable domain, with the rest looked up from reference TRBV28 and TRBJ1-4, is DVKVTQSSRYLVKRTGEKVFLECVQDMDHENMFWYRQDPGLGLRLIYFSYDVKMKEKGDIPEGYSVSREKKERFSLILESASTNQTSMYLCASRWTGGGEKLFFGSGTQLSVL.

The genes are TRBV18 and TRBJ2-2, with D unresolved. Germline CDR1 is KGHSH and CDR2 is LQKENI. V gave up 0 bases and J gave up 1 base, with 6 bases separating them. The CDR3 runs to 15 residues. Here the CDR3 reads CASSPPNKNTGELFF. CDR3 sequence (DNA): TGTGCCAGCTCACCACCGAACAAGAACACCGGGGAGCTGTTTTTT.

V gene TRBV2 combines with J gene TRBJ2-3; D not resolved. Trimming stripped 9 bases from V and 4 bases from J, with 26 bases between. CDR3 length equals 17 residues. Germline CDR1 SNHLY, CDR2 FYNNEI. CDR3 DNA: TGTGCCAGTGGTATTGAGATTGGTTCTACTACCCCAGATACGCAGTATTTT. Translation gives CASGIEIGSTTPDTQYF.

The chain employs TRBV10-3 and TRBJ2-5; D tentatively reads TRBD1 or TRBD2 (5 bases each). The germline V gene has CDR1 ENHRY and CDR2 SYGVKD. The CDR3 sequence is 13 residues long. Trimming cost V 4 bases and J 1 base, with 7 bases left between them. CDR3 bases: TGTGCCATCAGTGGGGGGTTCCAAGAGACCCAGTACTTC. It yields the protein CAISGGFQETQYF.

CDR3 sequence (DNA): TGTGCCAGCAGCCCAGGGAATCTGTATAATTCACCCCTCCACTTT. Its translation: CASSPGNLYNSPLHF. The V and J genes are TRBV19 and TRBJ1-6; perhaps TRBD1 as D (5 bases). The CDR3 covers 15 residues. Looked up from germline, CDR1 is LNHDA and CDR2 is SQIVND (reference sequence). Trimming stripped 9 bases from V and 4 bases from J, with 16 bases between.

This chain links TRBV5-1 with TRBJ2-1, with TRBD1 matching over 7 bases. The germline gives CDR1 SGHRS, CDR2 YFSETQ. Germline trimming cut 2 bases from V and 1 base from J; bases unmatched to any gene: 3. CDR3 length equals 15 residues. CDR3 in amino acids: CASSFTTGSYNEQFF. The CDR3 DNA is TGCGCCAGCAGCTTCACGACAGGGTCCTACAATGAGCAGTTCTTC. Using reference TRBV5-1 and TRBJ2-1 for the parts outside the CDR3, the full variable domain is KAGVTQTPRYLIKTRGQQVTLSCSPISGHRSVSWYQQTPGQGLQFLFEYFSETQRNKGNFPGRFSGRQFSNSRSEMNVSTLELGDSALYLCASSFTTGSYNEQFFGPGTRLTVL.

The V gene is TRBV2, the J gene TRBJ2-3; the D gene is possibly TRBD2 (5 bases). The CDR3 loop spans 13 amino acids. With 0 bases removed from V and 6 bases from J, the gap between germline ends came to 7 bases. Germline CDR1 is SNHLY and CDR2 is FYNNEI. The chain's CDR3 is CASSEAREDTQYF. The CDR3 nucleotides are TGTGCCAGCAGTGAAGCTAGGGAGGATACGCAGTATTTT.

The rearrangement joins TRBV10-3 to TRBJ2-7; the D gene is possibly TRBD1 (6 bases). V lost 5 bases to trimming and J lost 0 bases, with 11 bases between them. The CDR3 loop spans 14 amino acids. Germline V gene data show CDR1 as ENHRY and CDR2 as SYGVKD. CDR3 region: CAISKDRDSYEQYF. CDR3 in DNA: TGTGCCATCAGTAAGGACAGAGACTCCTACGAGCAGTACTTC.

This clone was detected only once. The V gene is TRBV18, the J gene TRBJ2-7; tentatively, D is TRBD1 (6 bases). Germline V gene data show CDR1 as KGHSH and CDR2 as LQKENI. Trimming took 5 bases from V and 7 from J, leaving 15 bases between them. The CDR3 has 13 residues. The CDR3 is CASSAGDMREQYF. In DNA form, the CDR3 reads TGTGCCAGCTCAGCCGGGGACATGAGGGAGCAGTACTTC.

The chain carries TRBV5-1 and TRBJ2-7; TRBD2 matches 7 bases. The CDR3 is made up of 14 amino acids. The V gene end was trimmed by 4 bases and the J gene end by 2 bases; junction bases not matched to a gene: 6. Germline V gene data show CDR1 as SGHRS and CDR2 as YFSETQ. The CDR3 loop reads CASSPSGTTYEQYF. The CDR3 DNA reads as TGCGCCAGCAGCCCTAGCGGAACTACCTACGAGCAGTACTTC.

CDR3 region: CASSIQTGETDTQYF. In DNA, the CDR3 is TGTGCCAGTAGTATACAGACTGGGGAGACAGATACGCAGTATTTT. This chain joins TRBV19 and TRBJ2-3; TRBD2 might be the D (5 bases). The V and J ends lost 2 bases and 3 bases respectively, with 12 bases between them. The CDR3 extends over 15 amino acids. Germline V lookup: CDR1 LNHDA, CDR2 SQIVND (reference sequence).

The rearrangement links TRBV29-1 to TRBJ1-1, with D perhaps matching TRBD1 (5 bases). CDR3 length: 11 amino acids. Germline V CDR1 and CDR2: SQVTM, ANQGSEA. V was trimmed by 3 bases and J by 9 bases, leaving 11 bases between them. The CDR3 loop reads CSVDNRKQAFF. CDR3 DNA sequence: TGCAGCGTTGACAACAGGAAGCAAGCTTTCTTT.

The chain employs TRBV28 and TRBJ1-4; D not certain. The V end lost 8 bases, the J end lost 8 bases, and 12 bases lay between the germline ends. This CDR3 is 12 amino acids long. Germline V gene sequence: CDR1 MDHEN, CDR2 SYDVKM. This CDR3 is CASHSGIEKLFF. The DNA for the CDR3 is TGTGCCAGCCACTCCGGAATAGAAAAACTGTTTTTT.